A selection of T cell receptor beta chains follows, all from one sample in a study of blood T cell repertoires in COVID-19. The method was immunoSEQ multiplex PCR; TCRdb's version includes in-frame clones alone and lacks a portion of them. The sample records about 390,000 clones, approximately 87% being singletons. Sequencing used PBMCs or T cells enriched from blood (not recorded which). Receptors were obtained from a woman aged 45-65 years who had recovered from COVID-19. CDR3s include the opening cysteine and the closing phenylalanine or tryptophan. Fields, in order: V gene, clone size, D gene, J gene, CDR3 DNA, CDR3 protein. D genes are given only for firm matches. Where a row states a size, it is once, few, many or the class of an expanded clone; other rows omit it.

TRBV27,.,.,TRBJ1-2,TGTGCCAGCAGTTACAACCAGGGTTTGTGGGGCTACACCTTC,CASSYNQGLWGYTF
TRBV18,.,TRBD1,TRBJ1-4,TGTGCCAGCTCACCCACAGCAGGGGGTAATGAAAAACTGTTTTTT,CASSPTAGGNEKLFF
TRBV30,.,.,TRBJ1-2,TGTGCCTGGAGTTTACGGGTTGGCTACACCTTC,CAWSLRVGYTF
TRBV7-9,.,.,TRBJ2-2,TGTGCCAGCAGCTTTGAGGGGAACACCGGGGAGCTGTTTTTT,CASSFEGNTGELFF
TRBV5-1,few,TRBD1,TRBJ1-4,TGCGCCAGCAGCGAGGGACAGGGAGCTGAAAAACTGTTTTTT,CASSEGQGAEKLFF
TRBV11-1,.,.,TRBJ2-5,TGTGCCAGCAGCTCTTACCTCGACACGGCCGAGGAGACCCAGTACTTC,CASSSYLDTAEETQYF
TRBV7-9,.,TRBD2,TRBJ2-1,TGTGCCAGCAGCTTAGCCCCTAGCGGGGGCAATGAGCAGTTCTTC,CASSLAPSGGNEQFF
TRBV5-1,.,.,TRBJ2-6,TGCGCCAGCAGCTTGAGCATAGCCAACTCTGGGGCCAACGTCCTGACTTTC,CASSLSIANSGANVLTF
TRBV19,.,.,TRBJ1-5,TGTGCCAGTAGTATGACGGGGGGCAATCAGCCCCAGCATTTT,CASSMTGGNQPQHF
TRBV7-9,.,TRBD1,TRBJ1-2,TGTGCCAGCAGCTTAGCAGGACAGGAACCCTATGGCTACACCTTC,CASSLAGQEPYGYTF
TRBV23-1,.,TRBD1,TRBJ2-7,TGCGCCAGCAGTCGTGGACAGGGCTACGAGCAGTACTTC,CASSRGQGYEQYF
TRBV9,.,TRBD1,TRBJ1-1,TGTGCCAGCAGCCCCGCCGGGACAGCGAACACTGAAGCTTTCTTT,CASSPAGTANTEAFF
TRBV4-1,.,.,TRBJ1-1,TGCGCCAGCAGCCAATATCCAGGGGCTTACACTGAAGCTTTCTTT,CASSQYPGAYTEAFF
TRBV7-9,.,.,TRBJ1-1,TGTGCCAGCAGCTTACAGGTCATGAACACTGAAGCTTTCTTT,CASSLQVMNTEAFF
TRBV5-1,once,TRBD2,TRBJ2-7,TGCGCCAGCAGCTTGGGGACTAGCGACGTCTACGAGCAGTACTTC,CASSLGTSDVYEQYF
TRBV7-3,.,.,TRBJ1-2,TGTGCCAGCAGCTTATTCATTCGGGGGATTCACTATGGCTACACCTTC,CASSLFIRGIHYGYTF
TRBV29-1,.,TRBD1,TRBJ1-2,TGCAGCGTTTCTCCGGGACAGGGGGCGCGTGGCTACACCTTC,CSVSPGQGARGYTF
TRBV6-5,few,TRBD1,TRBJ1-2,TGTGCCAGCAGTTCAGGGGGACAGATCAGTTATGGCTACACCTTC,CASSSGGQISYGYTF
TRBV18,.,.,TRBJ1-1,TGTGCCAGCTCACCCTCCCACAGCAACACTGAAGCTTTCTTT,CASSPSHSNTEAFF
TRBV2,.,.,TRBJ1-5,TGTGCCAGCAGCGTAAATCAGCCCCAGCATTTT,CASSVNQPQHF
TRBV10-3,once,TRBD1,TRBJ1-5,TGTGCCATCAGTGAGCTCTCTGGACAGGGCAATCAGCCCCAGCATTTT,CAISELSGQGNQPQHF
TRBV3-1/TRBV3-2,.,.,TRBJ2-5,TGTGCCAGCAGCCAAACAGGGCCGTCCCGGGACCAGTACTTC,CASSQTGPSRDQYF
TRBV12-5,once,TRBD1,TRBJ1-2,TGTGCTAGTGCCGACAGGGGATATGGAGGCTACACCTTC,CASADRGYGGYTF
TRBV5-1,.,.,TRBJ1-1,TGCGCCAGCAGCTCCAGGATGAAGAACACTGAAGCTTTCTTT,CASSSRMKNTEAFF
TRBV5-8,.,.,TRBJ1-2,TGTGCCAGCCTGTGGAGGGCCGGATTGGATGGCTACACCTTC,CASLWRAGLDGYTF
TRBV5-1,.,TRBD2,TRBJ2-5,TGCGCCAGCAGCTTCAAACTAGGACTAGCGGAAGAGACCCAGTACTTC,CASSFKLGLAEETQYF
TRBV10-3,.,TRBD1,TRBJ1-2,TGTGCCATCAGGGCCATTGACAGGGGGCTTAACTATGGCTACACCTTC,CAIRAIDRGLNYGYTF
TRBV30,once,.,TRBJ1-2,TGTGCCTGGAGTGAGGCACAGGGCTATGGCTACACCTTC,CAWSEAQGYGYTF
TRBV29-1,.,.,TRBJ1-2,TGCAGCGTGGAGAGGGGGAGAAACTATGGCTACACCTTC,CSVERGRNYGYTF
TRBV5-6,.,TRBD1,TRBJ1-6,TGTGCCAGTTATACCGGGACAGGGGCTGTTTCACCCCTCCACTTT,CASYTGTGAVSPLHF
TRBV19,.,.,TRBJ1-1,TGTGCCAGTAGTATAGTACCAGGGGTGAACACTGAAGCTTTCTTT,CASSIVPGVNTEAFF
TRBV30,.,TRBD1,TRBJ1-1,TGTGCCTGGAGTGAGGGACAGATAGAAGCTTTCTTT,CAWSEGQIEAFF
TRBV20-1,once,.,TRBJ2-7,TGCAGTGCTAGAGATTACTACGAGCAGTACTTC,CSARDYYEQYF
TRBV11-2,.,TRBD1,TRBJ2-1,TGTGCCAGCAGCTTTCAAAGGGGGCTGAATGAGCAGTTCTTC,CASSFQRGLNEQFF
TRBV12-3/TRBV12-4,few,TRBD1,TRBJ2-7,TGTGCCAGCAGTCGGACAGGGCTCGAGCAGTACTTC,CASSRTGLEQYF
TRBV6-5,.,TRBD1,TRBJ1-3,TGTGCCAGCGGGTCCACAGGGGCCTCTGGAAACACCATATATTTT,CASGSTGASGNTIYF
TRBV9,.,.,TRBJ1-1,TGTGCCAGCAGCGTAGGCCAGGAAAATGAAGCTTTCTTT,CASSVGQENEAFF
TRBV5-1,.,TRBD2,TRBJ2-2,TGCGCCAGCAGCTTGGTTAGCGGGGGGGCGAGCACCGGGGAGCTGTTTTTT,CASSLVSGGASTGELFF
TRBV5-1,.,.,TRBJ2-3,TGCGCCAGCGGCGTCGCGGCGGCGACCTTAGATACGCAGTATTTT,CASGVAAATLDTQYF
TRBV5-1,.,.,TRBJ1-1,TGCGCCAGCAGCTTGGCCTTCTATTACGAGGAGAACACTGAAGCTTTCTTT,CASSLAFYYEENTEAFF
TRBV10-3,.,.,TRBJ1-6,TGTGCCATCAGTAAACAGGCAAGCTCCTATAATTCACCCCTCCACTTT,CAISKQASSYNSPLHF